Listed below are T cell receptor beta chains from one sample, sequenced in a study of cytomegalovirus exposure and HLA in healthy donors. This table comes from immunoSEQ multiplex PCR, and its TCRdb copy is limited to in-frame clones, with some not included. The data show about 85,000 clones, around 74% seen once. Sequencing used PBMCs. The source of these receptors is a boy younger than 18 in good health and CMV-seronegative. The CDR3 runs from the conserved cysteine through the conserved F or W. D genes are given only for firm matches. Not every row has a clone size; where given, it reads once, few, many or a size class.

clone_size: -
v_call: TRBV25-1
j_call: TRBJ2-2
d_call: -
cdr3_aa: CASSIDSYTGELFF
cdr3_nt: TGTGCCAGCAGCATAGACAGTTACACCGGGGAGCTGTTTTTT

clone_size: -
v_call: TRBV5-1
j_call: TRBJ2-1
d_call: -
cdr3_aa: CASSLEGLVLLDEQFF
cdr3_nt: TGCGCCAGCAGCTTGGAGGGACTCGTTCTGTTGGATGAGCAGTTCTTC

clone_size: -
v_call: TRBV15
j_call: TRBJ1-1
d_call: -
cdr3_aa: CATGERRRNSEAFF
cdr3_nt: TGTGCCACCGGGGAGAGGCGCCGAAATTCTGAAGCTTTCTTT

clone_size: -
v_call: TRBV29-1
j_call: TRBJ1-1
d_call: -
cdr3_aa: CSVYSRGTTVEAFF
cdr3_nt: TGCAGCGTCTACTCAAGGGGCACCACTGTTGAAGCTTTCTTT

clone_size: -
v_call: TRBV7-2
j_call: TRBJ2-3
d_call: -
cdr3_aa: CASSLIVRKSTDTQYF
cdr3_nt: TGTGCCAGCAGCTTAATTGTCAGAAAAAGCACAGATACGCAGTATTTT

clone_size: -
v_call: TRBV4-3
j_call: TRBJ2-5
d_call: -
cdr3_aa: CASSQETGYEEGQETQYF
cdr3_nt: TGCGCCAGCAGCCAAGAAACTGGATACGAGGAGGGGCAAGAGACCCAGTACTTC

clone_size: -
v_call: TRBV30
j_call: TRBJ1-2
d_call: TRBD1
cdr3_aa: CAWSVGTEYGYTF
cdr3_nt: TGTGCCTGGAGTGTGGGGACAGAATATGGCTACACCTTC

clone_size: -
v_call: TRBV11-1
j_call: TRBJ2-2
d_call: TRBD1
cdr3_aa: CASSRDRGRRELFF
cdr3_nt: TGTGCCAGCAGCAGAGACAGGGGGCGCCGGGAGCTGTTTTTT

clone_size: few
v_call: TRBV16
j_call: TRBJ2-7
d_call: TRBD1
cdr3_aa: CASSQSRTGGYYEQYF
cdr3_nt: TGTGCCAGCAGCCAATCGCGGACAGGGGGCTACTACGAGCAGTACTTC

clone_size: -
v_call: TRBV7-7
j_call: TRBJ2-5
d_call: -
cdr3_aa: CASSLGRTVETQYF
cdr3_nt: TGTGCCAGCAGCTTGGGACGGACAGTAGAGACCCAGTACTTC

clone_size: once
v_call: TRBV5-4
j_call: TRBJ2-5
d_call: TRBD2
cdr3_aa: CASSYQGLAVETQYF
cdr3_nt: TGTGCCAGCAGCTATCAAGGACTAGCGGTAGAGACCCAGTACTTC

clone_size: -
v_call: TRBV29-1
j_call: TRBJ2-7
d_call: -
cdr3_aa: CSVFRGYEQYF
cdr3_nt: TGCAGCGTTTTCCGCGGCTACGAGCAGTACTTC

clone_size: -
v_call: TRBV6-1
j_call: TRBJ2-1
d_call: -
cdr3_aa: CATTGPYNEQFF
cdr3_nt: TGTGCCACTACTGGGCCCTACAATGAGCAGTTCTTC

clone_size: few
v_call: TRBV7-3
j_call: TRBJ2-3
d_call: -
cdr3_aa: CASSLWGEKGDTQYF
cdr3_nt: TGTGCCAGCAGCTTATGGGGGGAGAAGGGGGATACGCAGTATTTT

clone_size: -
v_call: TRBV28
j_call: TRBJ2-5
d_call: TRBD2
cdr3_aa: CASSFSGRKTQYF
cdr3_nt: TGTGCCAGCAGTTTTAGCGGGAGAAAGACCCAGTACTTC

clone_size: -
v_call: TRBV30
j_call: TRBJ1-5
d_call: -
cdr3_aa: CAWAYGGARMQPQHF
cdr3_nt: TGTGCCTGGGCCTATGGCGGGGCGCGGATGCAGCCCCAGCATTTT

clone_size: -
v_call: TRBV2
j_call: TRBJ1-1
d_call: TRBD1
cdr3_aa: CASSGQGAAEAFF
cdr3_nt: TGTGCCAGCAGTGGGCAGGGGGCTGCTGAAGCTTTCTTT

clone_size: -
v_call: TRBV19
j_call: TRBJ1-1
d_call: TRBD1
cdr3_aa: CASTDRGTNTEAFF
cdr3_nt: TGTGCCAGTACGGACAGGGGAACCAACACTGAAGCTTTCTTT

clone_size: few
v_call: TRBV28
j_call: TRBJ1-5
d_call: -
cdr3_aa: CASGTLRGPQHF
cdr3_nt: TGTGCATCCGGCACACTTCGGGGGCCCCAGCATTTT

clone_size: -
v_call: TRBV29-1
j_call: TRBJ2-1
d_call: TRBD2
cdr3_aa: CSVVFPSSGDYNEQFF
cdr3_nt: TGCAGCGTCGTTTTCCCCTCTAGCGGGGATTACAATGAGCAGTTCTTC

clone_size: -
v_call: TRBV5-1
j_call: TRBJ2-5
d_call: TRBD1
cdr3_aa: CASSRATGEETQYF
cdr3_nt: TGCGCCAGCAGCAGAGCAACAGGGGAAGAGACCCAGTACTTC

clone_size: -
v_call: TRBV28
j_call: TRBJ1-4
d_call: -
cdr3_aa: CASSSQTRSDFEKLFF
cdr3_nt: TGTGCCAGCAGTTCACAGACACGATCCGATTTTGAAAAACTGTTTTTT

clone_size: -
v_call: TRBV7-2
j_call: TRBJ2-3
d_call: -
cdr3_aa: CASSPYDGDTQYF
cdr3_nt: TGTGCCAGCAGTCCCTACGACGGGGATACGCAGTATTTT

clone_size: few
v_call: TRBV7-9
j_call: TRBJ1-5
d_call: TRBD1
cdr3_aa: CASSPGGPGNQPQHF
cdr3_nt: TGTGCCAGCAGCCCAGGGGGGCCGGGCAATCAGCCCCAGCATTTT

clone_size: -
v_call: TRBV30
j_call: TRBJ2-3
d_call: -
cdr3_aa: CAWSAGFISTDTQYF
cdr3_nt: TGTGCCTGGAGTGCCGGGTTCATTAGCACAGATACGCAGTATTTT

clone_size: -
v_call: TRBV14
j_call: TRBJ1-5
d_call: -
cdr3_aa: CASSQAGLGQPQHF
cdr3_nt: TGTGCCAGCAGCCAAGCAGGGCTTGGACAGCCCCAGCATTTT

clone_size: -
v_call: TRBV5-4
j_call: TRBJ2-1
d_call: TRBD2
cdr3_aa: CASSASGRANEQFF
cdr3_nt: TGTGCCAGCAGCGCTAGCGGGAGGGCTAATGAGCAGTTCTTC

clone_size: -
v_call: TRBV27
j_call: TRBJ2-6
d_call: -
cdr3_aa: CASSHSGANVLTF
cdr3_nt: TGTGCCAGCAGCCACTCTGGGGCCAACGTCCTGACTTTC

clone_size: -
v_call: TRBV7-2
j_call: TRBJ1-1
d_call: -
cdr3_aa: CASSRQPGNTEAFF
cdr3_nt: TGTGCCAGCAGCCGACAGCCGGGGAACACTGAAGCTTTCTTT

clone_size: -
v_call: TRBV7-9
j_call: TRBJ2-1
d_call: -
cdr3_aa: CASSLEDRRNNEQFF
cdr3_nt: TGTGCCAGCAGCTTAGAGGACAGACGAAACAATGAGCAGTTCTTC

clone_size: -
v_call: TRBV18
j_call: TRBJ1-6
d_call: -
cdr3_aa: CASSLDTYNSPLHF
cdr3_nt: TGTGCCAGCTCGCTTGATACTTATAATTCACCCCTCCACTTT

clone_size: few
v_call: TRBV4-3
j_call: TRBJ2-2
d_call: -
cdr3_aa: CASSQGAEEAGELFF
cdr3_nt: TGCGCCAGCAGCCAAGGTGCGGAGGAGGCCGGGGAGCTGTTTTTT

clone_size: few
v_call: TRBV28
j_call: TRBJ1-5
d_call: -
cdr3_aa: CASSLVKGHQPQHF
cdr3_nt: TGTGCCAGCAGTTTAGTGAAGGGGCATCAGCCCCAGCATTTT

clone_size: -
v_call: TRBV4-3
j_call: TRBJ2-5
d_call: -
cdr3_aa: CASSQTDTPSKVQYF
cdr3_nt: TGCGCCAGCAGCCAAACGGACACTCCCTCGAAGGTTCAGTACTTC

clone_size: -
v_call: TRBV2
j_call: TRBJ1-2
d_call: TRBD1
cdr3_aa: CASYGGDRYGYTF
cdr3_nt: TGTGCCAGTTACGGCGGGGACAGATATGGCTACACCTTC

clone_size: -
v_call: TRBV30
j_call: TRBJ2-1
d_call: -
cdr3_aa: CAWSVRGEQFF
cdr3_nt: TGTGCCTGGAGTGTACGAGGGGAGCAGTTCTTC

clone_size: few
v_call: TRBV7-5
j_call: TRBJ2-3
d_call: -
cdr3_aa: CARSLRTERGNTDTQYF
cdr3_nt: TGTGCCAGAAGCTTAAGGACTGAGCGGGGGAACACAGATACGCAGTATTTT

clone_size: few
v_call: TRBV27
j_call: TRBJ1-5
d_call: -
cdr3_aa: CASSFGRGHNQPQHF
cdr3_nt: TGTGCCAGCAGTTTCGGGAGAGGGCACAATCAGCCCCAGCATTTT

clone_size: -
v_call: TRBV19
j_call: TRBJ2-1
d_call: TRBD2
cdr3_aa: CASSISGGGYNEQFF
cdr3_nt: TGTGCCAGTAGTATATCTGGCGGGGGGTACAATGAGCAGTTCTTC

clone_size: -
v_call: TRBV28
j_call: TRBJ2-7
d_call: TRBD2
cdr3_aa: CASKPGTSGSYEQYF
cdr3_nt: TGTGCCAGCAAGCCCGGGACTAGCGGCTCCTACGAGCAGTACTTC

clone_size: -
v_call: TRBV4-3
j_call: TRBJ1-2
d_call: -
cdr3_aa: CASSQNTGGVYSGYTF
cdr3_nt: TGCGCCAGCAGCCAAAATACCGGAGGGGTATATAGTGGCTACACCTTC

clone_size: -
v_call: TRBV13
j_call: TRBJ1-1
d_call: TRBD1
cdr3_aa: CASSPTTVTGGTEAFF
cdr3_nt: TGTGCCAGCAGCCCAACTACTGTTACAGGGGGAACTGAAGCTTTCTTT

clone_size: -
v_call: TRBV28
j_call: TRBJ1-5
d_call: TRBD1
cdr3_aa: CASSLDRGRQPQHF
cdr3_nt: TGTGCCAGCAGTCTGGACAGGGGAAGGCAGCCCCAGCATTTT

clone_size: -
v_call: TRBV28
j_call: TRBJ2-1
d_call: TRBD1
cdr3_aa: CASCRDRVYNEQFF
cdr3_nt: TGTGCCAGCTGCCGGGACAGGGTCTACAATGAGCAGTTCTTC

clone_size: -
v_call: TRBV6-6
j_call: TRBJ1-1
d_call: -
cdr3_aa: CASSSGPDRSSSEAFF
cdr3_nt: TGTGCCAGCAGTTCGGGGCCAGACAGGAGCTCTTCCGAAGCTTTCTTT

clone_size: -
v_call: TRBV9
j_call: TRBJ1-6
d_call: TRBD1
cdr3_aa: CASRRTGDNSPLHF
cdr3_nt: TGTGCCAGCAGGCGCACAGGGGATAATTCACCCCTCCACTTT

clone_size: -
v_call: TRBV28
j_call: TRBJ1-4
d_call: -
cdr3_aa: CASSPRLYTNEKLFF
cdr3_nt: TGTGCCAGCAGTCCCCGGTTGTATACTAATGAAAAACTGTTTTTT

clone_size: -
v_call: TRBV7-8
j_call: TRBJ2-7
d_call: -
cdr3_aa: CASSLTRGGSYEQYF
cdr3_nt: TGTGCCAGCAGCTTAACCCGCGGAGGGTCCTACGAGCAGTACTTC

clone_size: -
v_call: TRBV5-4
j_call: TRBJ2-1
d_call: TRBD2
cdr3_aa: CASSRSGGRGNEQFF
cdr3_nt: TGTGCCAGCAGCCGATCGGGGGGGCGCGGCAATGAGCAGTTCTTC

clone_size: -
v_call: TRBV4-1
j_call: TRBJ2-3
d_call: TRBD1
cdr3_aa: CASSLRTGPDTQYF
cdr3_nt: TGCGCCAGCAGCCTCCGGACAGGCCCAGATACGCAGTATTTT

clone_size: -
v_call: TRBV28
j_call: TRBJ1-6
d_call: TRBD1
cdr3_aa: CASSSGTVGSYNSPLHF
cdr3_nt: TGTGCCAGCAGCTCTGGGACAGTGGGTTCCTATAATTCACCCCTCCACTTT

clone_size: -
v_call: TRBV7-8
j_call: TRBJ2-5
d_call: -
cdr3_aa: CAILGPPAETQYF
cdr3_nt: TGTGCCATCTTGGGGCCTCCCGCAGAGACCCAGTACTTC

clone_size: -
v_call: TRBV9
j_call: TRBJ2-3
d_call: -
cdr3_aa: CASSVQDTQYF
cdr3_nt: TGTGCCAGCAGCGTTCAAGATACGCAGTATTTT

clone_size: -
v_call: TRBV7-9
j_call: TRBJ2-1
d_call: TRBD1
cdr3_aa: CASSGAGTAYNEQFF
cdr3_nt: TGTGCCAGCAGCGGCGCCGGGACAGCCTACAATGAGCAGTTCTTC

clone_size: -
v_call: TRBV7-2
j_call: TRBJ2-1
d_call: TRBD2
cdr3_aa: CASSPSGRTYNEQFF
cdr3_nt: TGTGCCAGCAGCCCTAGCGGGAGAACCTACAATGAGCAGTTCTTC

clone_size: -
v_call: TRBV7-7
j_call: TRBJ2-5
d_call: -
cdr3_aa: CASSLESRGKTQYF
cdr3_nt: TGTGCCAGCAGCTTAGAGAGCCGCGGGAAGACCCAGTACTTC

clone_size: -
v_call: TRBV29-1
j_call: TRBJ2-5
d_call: -
cdr3_aa: CSAREPGTQYF
cdr3_nt: TGCAGTGCAAGGGAGCCGGGGACCCAGTACTTC